This TCR beta chain was observed in a study of breast tumors, draining lymph nodes, adjacent tissues. Axillary draining lymph nodes of breast cancer patients supplied the node samples. General observations from the study: Findings are consistent with lymph node origin and intratumoral expansion of most tumor T cells. Tumors had less TCR diversity than lymph nodes, more than nontumor tissue. Luminal-like breast cancer showed significantly greater tumor-nontumor repertoire similarity than basal-like breast cancer did.

TCRdb re-analysed the multiplex PCR reads in MiXCR, keeping a single row per CDR3 protein. The table shows about 230,000 distinct CDR3 sequences, with around 32% occurring only once. This clonotype was seen many times. What it binds is unknown. Material: axillary lymph node tissue. The source is a female donor with breast cancer. Some clones in this sample may be carry-over from other donors' samples.

CDR3 DNA sequence: TGCGCCAGCAGCTTGGAACACCGCACAGATACGCAGTATTTT. Its translation is CASSLEHRTDTQYF. This chain links TRBV5-1 with TRBJ2-3; D gene uncertain. The CDR3 totals 14 residues. Between the trimmed V and J ends, which lost 0 bases and 1 base, there was a span of 6 bases. CDR1 is SGHRS and CDR2 is YFSETQ in the germline V gene. Together with reference TRBV5-1 and TRBJ2-3, the CDR3 gives the full variable domain: KAGVTQTPRYLIKTRGQQVTLSCSPISGHRSVSWYQQTPGQGLQFLFEYFSETQRNKGNFPGRFSGRQFSNSRSEMNVSTLELGDSALYLCASSLEHRTDTQYFGPGTRLTVL.